This T cell receptor beta chain came from a study of cytomegalovirus exposure and HLA in healthy donors. This CDR3 region has 14 residues. The germline V gene encodes CDR1 SQVTM and CDR2 ANQGSEA. Unmatched junction bases numbered 6, after V lost 1 base and J lost 4 bases. The PCR contained 60 Vbeta and 13 Jbeta primers. In the authors' methods: Later, an analysis found tens of millions of unique TCR beta chains, and about 9.9 million of these were shared. Only in-frame clones appear in the TCRdb table, and some are missing; sequencing was by immunoSEQ multiplex PCR. D and trimming were read from the DNA, whereas the V and J calls and clone size are those reported in that table. The data show 150,000 to 180,000 clones, 60% to 85% seen once.

The chain joins TRBV29-1 to TRBJ1-2, with 7 positions matching TRBD1. The source is a woman aged 35 to 49 in good health and CMV-seronegative. The sequenced material came from PBMCs. Here the CDR3 reads CSVEGGRGSYGYTF. CDR3 bases: TGCAGCGTTGAAGGGGGCAGGGGGAGCTATGGCTACACCTTC.